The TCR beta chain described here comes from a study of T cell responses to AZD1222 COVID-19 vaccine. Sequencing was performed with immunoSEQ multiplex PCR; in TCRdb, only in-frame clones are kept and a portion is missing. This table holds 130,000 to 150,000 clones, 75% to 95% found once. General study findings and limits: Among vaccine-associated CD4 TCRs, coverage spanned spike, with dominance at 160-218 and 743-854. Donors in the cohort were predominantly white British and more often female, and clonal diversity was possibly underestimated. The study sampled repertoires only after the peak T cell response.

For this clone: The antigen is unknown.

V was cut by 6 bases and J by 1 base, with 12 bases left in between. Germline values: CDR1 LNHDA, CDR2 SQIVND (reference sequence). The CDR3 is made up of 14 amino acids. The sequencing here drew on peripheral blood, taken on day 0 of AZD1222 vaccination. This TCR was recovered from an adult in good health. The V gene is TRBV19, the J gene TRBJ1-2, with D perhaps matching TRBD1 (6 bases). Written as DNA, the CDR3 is TGTGCCAGTAGCATGTCAGGGGTTAACTATGGCTACACCTTC. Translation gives CASSMSGVNYGYTF.